This record concerns one TCR beta chain sequence. Its antigen is unidentified. Under the authors' procedure: Junction-only sequences without quality scores were provided by ImmunoSEQ, so filtering was different. Only in-frame clones appear in the TCRdb table, and some are missing; sequencing was by immunoSEQ multiplex PCR. The D gene and trimming were derived from the DNA, and the V and J assignments and clone size from that table. This sample has fewer than 1.8 million clones, with about 98.5% found just once. The data were taken from a study of shared clonotypes between healthy human individuals. Points from the study as a whole: Among donors, clonotype sharing was expected to be affected by sequencing depth. Non-shared clonotypes displayed generation probabilities falling below those of clonotypes present in all four donors.

This CDR3 spans 14 amino acids. Germline-derived CDR1 and CDR2 are LNHDA and SQIVND (reference sequence). V trimming: 5 bases; J trimming: 9 bases; junction bases outside the gene matches: 9. This TCR was recovered from a man aged 30 to 39 in good health. This rearrangement joins TRBV19 to TRBJ2-1; 8 nucleotides align to TRBD2. The sequencing input was naive CD4+ T cells sorted from blood. As for subset: CD45RA+ positively selected. This CDR3 reads CASSPPAGEFEQFF. The CDR3 DNA reads as TGTGCCAGTAGTCCCCCAGCGGGAGAGTTTGAGCAGTTCTTC.